One and the same sample provided the 7 T cell receptor beta chains below, sequenced in a study of CD8 T cells in Susac syndrome. The RNA input was roughly 0.45 to 1 ug, and it was reverse transcribed with random hexamers. TCRdb reprocessed the immunoSEQ multiplex PCR reads with MiXCR, giving one entry per CDR3 protein. The table records 150,000 to 200,000 distinct CDR3 sequences, about 93% of them present only once. The sequenced sample was CD4+ T cells from PBMCs. These receptors were collected from a human donor in good health.

This chain connects TRBV20-1 to TRBJ2-3, with no clear D. With 6 bases removed from V and 0 bases from J, the gap between germline ends came to 13 bases. From germline, CDR1 is DFQATT and CDR2 SNEGSKA (reference sequence). CDR3 length: 14 residues. This CDR3 reads CSALVPRSTDTQYF. CDR3 DNA sequence: TGCAGTGCCCTCGTCCCCAGAAGCACAGATACGCAGTATTTT.

The genes are TRBV18 and TRBJ1-1, with unresolved D. This CDR3 has 13 amino acids. Trimming took 2 bases from V and 1 from J, leaving 5 bases between them. Germline-derived CDR1 and CDR2 are KGHSH and LQKENI. The CDR3 is CASSPERNTEAFF. CDR3 in DNA: TGTGCCAGCTCACCAGAAAGGAACACTGAAGCTTTCTTT.

V usage is TRBV7-2 and J usage is TRBJ2-3; unclear D gene. This CDR3 has 11 amino acids. Germline lookup yields CDR1 SGHTA and CDR2 FQGNSA. V was shortened by 8 bases and J by 8 bases, with 11 bases between the two germline ends. Here the CDR3 reads CASRRSRTQYF. CDR3 nucleotides: TGTGCCAGCCGCAGGTCGCGTACGCAGTATTTT.

The CDR3 is CSARDLGAPGTEAFF. The CDR3 DNA reads TGCAGTGCTAGAGATCTGGGGGCCCCGGGCACTGAAGCTTTCTTT. The chain joins TRBV20-1 to TRBJ1-1; the D gene is possibly TRBD1 (6 bases). V was clipped by 0 bases and J by 4 bases, with 15 bases between them. The germline gives CDR1 DFQATT, CDR2 SNEGSKA (reference sequence). The CDR3 totals 15 residues.

The chain carries TRBV2 and TRBJ2-1; D is undetermined. This CDR3 has 13 residues. Germline CDR1 and CDR2: SNHLY and FYNNEI. Trimming cost V 10 bases and J 0 bases, with 10 bases left between them. The CDR3: CATYYSSYNEQFF. CDR3 DNA sequence: TGTGCCACCTACTACAGCTCCTACAATGAGCAGTTCTTC.

The chain joins TRBV5-6 to TRBJ2-6; D unresolved. CDR3 length: 14 residues. Germline V CDR1 and CDR2: SGHDT, YYEEEE. V was cut by 7 bases and J by 1 base, with 9 bases left in between. In DNA, the CDR3 is TGTGCCAGCGGATCTTATTCTGGGGCCAACGTCCTGACTTTC. Protein sequence: CASGSYSGANVLTF.

This clonotype was seen a handful of times. The V call is TRBV6-6, the J call TRBJ2-3; D is undetermined. The CDR3 covers 12 residues. Germline assignment: CDR1 MNHNY and CDR2 SVGAGI (reference sequence). Trimming pared 6 bases from V and 5 bases from J, leaving 9 bases between. The CDR3 sequence: CASSALGDTQYF. The CDR3, as DNA: TGTGCCAGCAGCGCCCTTGGAGATACGCAGTATTTT.